The clone carrying this TCR beta chain is a singleton in its sample. Its target is not known. The data stem from a study of shared clonotypes between healthy human individuals. The wider study: Aged 18 to 49, the donors were a couple of women and three men. General observations from the study: The sole specimen, blood, was sampled, and tissue repertoires likely differ.

The deep-level immunoSEQ assay was used. Methods used by the authors: Filtering differed because ImmunoSEQ produced junction-only sequences that carried no quality scores. Libraries were prepared by immunoSEQ multiplex PCR; TCRdb keeps only in-frame clonotypes and omits some of them. The D gene and trimming were derived from the DNA, and the V and J assignments and clone size from that table. Found here are 450,000 to 500,000 clones, 70% to 80% of them singletons; the top ten hold approximately 12%. Germline V gene sequence: CDR1 SGHVS, CDR2 FNYEAQ. V lost 2 bases to trimming and J lost 5 bases; unmatched junction nucleotides: 11. The length of the CDR3 is 17 residues.

The genes are TRBV7-6 and TRBJ2-1, with 8 nucleotides matching TRBD2. The sample was PBMCs. The TCR originated in a woman between 40 and 50 years old in good health. Some clones in this sample may be carry-over from other donors' samples. The CDR3 region is CASSLRSGSLTDNEQFF. The DNA of the CDR3 is TGTGCCAGCAGCTTAAGGAGCGGGAGTCTTACGGACAATGAGCAGTTCTTC.